Detailed here is one T cell receptor beta chain. The CDR3 has 13 amino acids. V was cut by 5 bases and J by 4 bases, with 12 bases left in between. Germline V lookup: CDR1 SGDLS, CDR2 YYNGEE. This specimen belongs to a study of T cell changes during pregnancy in multiple sclerosis. Clones were read by immunoSEQ multiplex PCR, and TCRdb kept only the in-frame ones, dropping some. This sample has 79,000 or so clones; less than 90% occur once, and the top ten carry approximately 3.3%. The source material was peripheral blood, sampled before pregnancy. The receptor was derived from a female donor with multiple sclerosis, enrolled in a pregnancy study. The J gene is TRBJ2-5, the V gene TRBV9, with D perhaps matching TRBD1 (6 bases). The CDR3 coding sequence is TGTGCCAGCAGTATTGACAGGCCAGAGACCCAGTACTTC. Its translation: CASSIDRPETQYF.